This record covers a single TCR beta chain. The sample is drawn from a study of blood T cell repertoires in COVID-19. On the study more broadly: Specimens from acute and convalescent COVID-19 originated in the United States, Italy and Spain. The cDNA or gDNA used as material had been derived from T cells, B-cell-depleted T cells, or PBMCs.

The CDR3 is 16 residues long. The trim removed 0 bases at V and 5 bases at J, leaving 6 bases unmatched. The germline CDR1 and CDR2 sequences are LGHDT and YNNKEL (reference sequence). Original handling: The assay estimated nucleated cells by amplifying reference gene primers. Profiling relied on immunoSEQ multiplex PCR, and the TCRdb table lists in-frame clones only, not all of them. The V and J calls and clone size come from that table; D and trimming were worked out from the DNA. The sample yields roughly 190,000 clones, less than 90% seen once. The TCR sequence derives from a woman in her 70s with COVID-19, enrolled during active disease. Sequenced: peripheral blood. This chain connects TRBV3-1 (or the pseudogene TRBV3-2) to TRBJ2-5; 10 positions match TRBD2. The CDR3 nucleotides are TGTGCCAGCAGCCAAGACCTAGCGGGGGAGGGGGAGACCCAGTACTTC. Its protein product is CASSQDLAGEGETQYF.